This T cell receptor beta chain appears in the sequencing data of a study of blood T cell repertoires in COVID-19. At the level of the study: The origin of the acute and convalescent COVID-19 samples was the United States, Italy and Spain.

V lost 6 bases, J lost 5 bases, and 20 bases lay in between. Germline V CDR1 and CDR2: MNHEY, SMNVEV (reference sequence). The length of the CDR3 is 15 residues. TCRdb's copy holds only in-frame clones and misses some; the assay was immunoSEQ multiplex PCR. The repertoire includes more than 200,000 clones, roughly 90% of them detected once, and approximately 1.6% sits in the top ten. Sequenced sample: peripheral blood. This sequence joins TRBV27 and TRBJ2-7; TRBD1 might be the D (6 bases). The clonotype comes from a man aged 65 to 79 with acute or convalescent COVID-19. The CDR3 bases are TGTGCCAGCAGGACAGGTCATTCCTCAGGGGACGAGCAGTACTTC. This gives the protein CASRTGHSSGDEQYF.